This TCR beta chain was captured in a study of blood T cell repertoires in COVID-19. Study in general: Collection of acute and convalescent COVID-19 samples took place in the United States, Italy and Spain.

In the original analysis: Estimation of nucleated cell counts relied on the amplification of reference gene primers. Sequencing was performed with immunoSEQ multiplex PCR; in TCRdb, only in-frame clones are kept and a portion is missing. Clone size and the V and J calls come from that table; the DNA yielded D and trimming. The top ten clones hold approximately 16% of a sample with fewer than 200,000 clones, 65% to 90% of them seen once. This clone was found a few times. CDR1 and CDR2 from the germline V gene are MNHEY and SVGEGT. The CDR3 has 16 amino acids. The ends lost 5 bases at V and 2 bases at J; junction bases unmatched: 6.

Source material: PBMCs or T cells enriched from blood (not recorded which). This chain uses TRBV6-2 or TRBV6-3 with TRBJ1-2; 12 bases are a match to TRBD1. The receptor comes from a man aged 50 to 60 who had recovered from COVID-19. The CDR3: CASSHRDRGLNYGYTF. The CDR3 DNA follows: TGTGCCAGCAGTCACCGGGACAGGGGGCTGAACTATGGCTACACCTTC.